This T cell receptor (beta chain) was sequenced in a study of blood T cell repertoires in COVID-19. Germline CDR1 reads SEHNR; CDR2 reads FQNEAQ (reference sequence). Trimming cost V 10 bases and J 4 bases, with 14 bases left between them. The CDR3 runs 13 residues. In the authors' workflow: Estimates of nucleated cell counts were drawn from the amplification of reference gene primers. TCRdb keeps only in-frame clones here, not all; method: immunoSEQ multiplex PCR. That table supplies the V and J calls and clone size; D and trimming were determined from the DNA. Altogether about 130,000 clones are present, roughly 84% being singletons, with the ten largest covering roughly 17%.

The specimen sequenced was peripheral blood. The clonotype was recovered from a woman aged 80 or older with acute or convalescent COVID-19. The genes are TRBV7-9 and TRBJ2-1; maybe TRBD2 (6 bases). CDR3 sequence reads: CATGGSGYNEQFF. In nucleotides, the CDR3 is TGTGCCACCGGAGGGAGCGGTTACAATGAGCAGTTCTTC. The full variable domain, its missing parts supplied by reference TRBV7-9 and TRBJ2-1, is DTGVSQNPRHKITKRGQNVTFRCDPISEHNRLYWYRQTLGQGPEFLTYFQNEAQLEKSRLLSDRFSAERPKGSFSTLEIQRTEQGDSAMYLCATGGSGYNEQFFGPGTRLTVL.